Listed below are T cell receptor beta chains from one sample, sequenced in a study of T cells in Graves' hyperthyroidism and ophthalmopathy. Via MiXCR, TCRdb re-called the multiplex PCR reads, giving one row per CDR3 protein. The table shows approximately 600,000 distinct CDR3 sequences, with around 15% occurring only once. The sample taken for sequencing was blood. These receptors were taken from a woman aged 40 to 50 with Graves' ophthalmopathy. CDR3s include the opening cysteine and the closing phenylalanine or tryptophan. Fields, in order: V gene, clone size, J gene, D gene, CDR3 protein, CDR3 DNA. D genes are given only for firm matches. For some rows the clone size is stated as once, few or many, or as a class when expanded; others skip it.

v_call: TRBV7-8; clone_size: .; j_call: TRBJ2-7; d_call: TRBD1; cdr3_aa: CASSRGQGAHEQYF; cdr3_nt: TGTGCCAGCAGCCGGGGACAGGGGGCCCACGAGCAGTACTTC
v_call: TRBV19; clone_size: .; j_call: TRBJ1-2; d_call: .; cdr3_aa: CASSITGTRLYGYTF; cdr3_nt: TGTGCCAGTAGTATAACGGGGACAAGACTCTATGGCTACACCTTC
v_call: TRBV27; clone_size: many; j_call: TRBJ1-1; d_call: .; cdr3_aa: CASSPGGGITEAFF; cdr3_nt: TGTGCCAGCAGTCCGGGAGGGGGTATCACTGAAGCTTTCTTT
v_call: TRBV2; clone_size: .; j_call: TRBJ2-5; d_call: TRBD1; cdr3_aa: CARRDRGIQETQYF; cdr3_nt: TGTGCCAGACGAGACAGGGGAATCCAAGAGACCCAGTACTTC
v_call: TRBV7-2; clone_size: many; j_call: TRBJ1-1; d_call: .; cdr3_aa: CASSLRSPPNTEAFF; cdr3_nt: TGTGCCAGCAGCTTGAGAAGTCCCCCGAACACTGAAGCTTTCTTT
v_call: TRBV6-1; clone_size: many; j_call: TRBJ2-5; d_call: TRBD1; cdr3_aa: CASRQGQETQYF; cdr3_nt: TGTGCCAGTAGACAGGGACAGGAGACCCAGTACTTC
v_call: TRBV6-2/TRBV6-3; clone_size: .; j_call: TRBJ1-1; d_call: .; cdr3_aa: CASSGGHKEAFF; cdr3_nt: TGTGCCAGCAGTGGTGGGCACAAGGAAGCTTTCTTT
v_call: TRBV6-5; clone_size: many; j_call: TRBJ2-6; d_call: .; cdr3_aa: CASRLPNDRSKNSGANVLTF; cdr3_nt: TGTGCCAGCAGGCTACCTAATGACAGGTCCAAAAACTCTGGGGCCAACGTCCTGACTTTC
v_call: TRBV5-1; clone_size: many; j_call: TRBJ1-1; d_call: .; cdr3_aa: CASSLYGLGRTEAFF; cdr3_nt: TGCGCCAGCAGCTTGTACGGGTTGGGACGGACTGAAGCTTTCTTT
v_call: TRBV12-3/TRBV12-4; clone_size: many; j_call: TRBJ1-3; d_call: .; cdr3_aa: CASSLFPSDAMYTIYF; cdr3_nt: TGTGCCAGCAGTTTATTTCCGTCGGACGCCATGTACACCATATATTTT
v_call: TRBV6-5; clone_size: many; j_call: TRBJ1-5; d_call: .; cdr3_aa: CASSWGFDQPQHF; cdr3_nt: TGTGCCAGCAGTTGGGGGTTTGATCAGCCCCAGCATTTT
v_call: TRBV14; clone_size: .; j_call: TRBJ1-2; d_call: .; cdr3_aa: CASSQFGTDYGYTF; cdr3_nt: TGTGCCAGCAGCCAATTTGGGACGGACTATGGCTACACCTTC
v_call: TRBV6-1; clone_size: medium-sized; j_call: TRBJ1-2; d_call: TRBD1; cdr3_aa: CASPEGTGQGAIYGYTF; cdr3_nt: TGTGCCAGCCCTGAAGGCACTGGACAGGGGGCAATCTATGGCTACACCTTC
v_call: TRBV11-2; clone_size: few; j_call: TRBJ2-7; d_call: .; cdr3_aa: CASSSDIEQYF; cdr3_nt: TGTGCCAGCAGCTCGGATATCGAGCAGTACTTC
v_call: TRBV10-3; clone_size: many; j_call: TRBJ2-7; d_call: TRBD2; cdr3_aa: CAIERERSYEQYF; cdr3_nt: TGTGCCATCGAGCGGGAGCGTTCCTACGAGCAGTACTTC
v_call: TRBV2; clone_size: .; j_call: TRBJ1-2; d_call: TRBD1; cdr3_aa: CATLGQGASYGYTF; cdr3_nt: TGTGCCACCCTAGGACAGGGGGCGAGTTATGGCTACACCTTC
v_call: TRBV10-3; clone_size: .; j_call: TRBJ2-3; d_call: TRBD2; cdr3_aa: CAIGEASGSSGTQYF; cdr3_nt: TGTGCCATCGGGGAGGCTAGCGGGAGTAGTGGTACGCAGTATTTT
v_call: TRBV10-3; clone_size: many; j_call: TRBJ1-1; d_call: .; cdr3_aa: CAISGSQGITATEAFF; cdr3_nt: TGTGCCATCAGTGGGAGTCAGGGGATCACGGCAACTGAAGCTTTCTTT
v_call: TRBV12-3/TRBV12-4; clone_size: many; j_call: TRBJ2-7; d_call: TRBD2; cdr3_aa: CASSFGGDTYEQYF; cdr3_nt: TGTGCCAGCAGTTTCGGGGGGGACACCTACGAGCAGTACTTC
v_call: TRBV11-2; clone_size: many; j_call: TRBJ2-7; d_call: .; cdr3_aa: CASSLGTIAYEQYF; cdr3_nt: TGTGCCAGCAGCTTAGGAACAATTGCCTACGAGCAGTACTTC
v_call: TRBV12-3/TRBV12-4; clone_size: few; j_call: TRBJ2-2; d_call: TRBD2; cdr3_aa: CASSLQGGPGELFF; cdr3_nt: TGTGCCAGCAGTTTGCAGGGAGGGCCGGGGGAGCTGTTTTTT
v_call: TRBV11-3; clone_size: .; j_call: TRBJ2-5; d_call: .; cdr3_aa: CASSFLAGQQETQYF; cdr3_nt: TGTGCCAGCAGCTTTTTGGCAGGGCAGCAAGAGACCCAGTACTTC
v_call: TRBV2; clone_size: many; j_call: TRBJ1-2; d_call: .; cdr3_aa: CASRGDGDYGYTF; cdr3_nt: TGTGCCAGCAGAGGGGACGGTGACTATGGCTACACCTTC
v_call: TRBV27; clone_size: many; j_call: TRBJ2-1; d_call: TRBD1; cdr3_aa: CASSLWTGNNEQFF; cdr3_nt: TGTGCCAGCAGTTTATGGACAGGGAACAATGAGCAGTTCTTC
v_call: TRBV19; clone_size: many; j_call: TRBJ1-2; d_call: .; cdr3_aa: CATANYGYTF; cdr3_nt: TGTGCCACCGCTAACTATGGCTACACCTTC
v_call: TRBV29-1; clone_size: .; j_call: TRBJ2-7; d_call: .; cdr3_aa: CSVGFRVPHLTWRYYEQYF; cdr3_nt: TGCAGCGTCGGTTTCCGGGTCCCACATTTAACTTGGAGGTACTACGAGCAGTACTTC
v_call: TRBV6-2/TRBV6-3; clone_size: many; j_call: TRBJ2-7; d_call: TRBD1; cdr3_aa: CASSNTFTGTGGTYEQYF; cdr3_nt: TGTGCCAGCAGTAACACCTTCACCGGGACAGGGGGAACCTACGAGCAGTACTTC
v_call: TRBV10-3; clone_size: many; j_call: TRBJ2-7; d_call: TRBD2; cdr3_aa: CAVGLAGDSASEQYF; cdr3_nt: TGTGCCGTAGGACTAGCGGGGGATTCTGCTTCCGAGCAGTACTTC
v_call: TRBV20-1; clone_size: many; j_call: TRBJ2-5; d_call: TRBD1; cdr3_aa: CSARDLHTGGLETQYF; cdr3_nt: TGCAGTGCTAGAGATCTCCATACAGGGGGCTTGGAGACCCAGTACTTC
v_call: TRBV5-1; clone_size: .; j_call: TRBJ1-1; d_call: .; cdr3_aa: CASSTWRGSTEAFF; cdr3_nt: TGCGCCAGCAGCACGTGGAGGGGAAGCACTGAAGCTTTCTTT
v_call: TRBV4-3; clone_size: few; j_call: TRBJ2-5; d_call: .; cdr3_aa: CASSQAYQETQYF; cdr3_nt: TGCGCCAGCAGCCAAGCGTACCAAGAGACCCAGTACTTC
v_call: TRBV28; clone_size: many; j_call: TRBJ2-7; d_call: .; cdr3_aa: CASVGAVGSYEQYF; cdr3_nt: TGTGCCAGTGTGGGGGCGGTTGGCTCCTACGAGCAGTACTTC
v_call: TRBV6-5; clone_size: .; j_call: TRBJ1-3; d_call: .; cdr3_aa: CASSYVASGLQRNTIYF; cdr3_nt: TGTGCCAGCAGTTACGTCGCCTCGGGACTTCAACGAAACACCATATATTTT
v_call: TRBV5-1; clone_size: .; j_call: TRBJ2-2; d_call: TRBD2; cdr3_aa: CASSSELAGAGLFF; cdr3_nt: TGCGCCAGCAGCTCCGAGCTAGCGGGAGCGGGGCTGTTTTTT
v_call: TRBV12-3/TRBV12-4; clone_size: many; j_call: TRBJ2-7; d_call: .; cdr3_aa: CASSIGGGEQYF; cdr3_nt: TGTGCCAGCTCCATCGGGGGCGGCGAGCAGTACTTC
v_call: TRBV11-2; clone_size: few; j_call: TRBJ1-5; d_call: .; cdr3_aa: CASSLVSGFSNQPQHF; cdr3_nt: TGTGCCAGCAGCTTAGTAAGCGGCTTTAGCAATCAGCCCCAGCATTTT
v_call: TRBV12-3/TRBV12-4; clone_size: many; j_call: TRBJ1-2; d_call: .; cdr3_aa: CASKRDGHYGYTF; cdr3_nt: TGTGCCAGTAAGCGGGACGGGCACTATGGCTACACCTTC
v_call: TRBV4-1; clone_size: few; j_call: TRBJ2-7; d_call: TRBD1; cdr3_aa: CASSYQIGGQGYEQYF; cdr3_nt: TGCGCCAGCAGCTATCAAATAGGGGGACAGGGCTACGAGCAGTACTTC
v_call: TRBV25-1; clone_size: many; j_call: TRBJ2-7; d_call: .; cdr3_aa: CASSSGREQYF; cdr3_nt: TGTGCCAGCAGCTCCGGACGCGAGCAGTACTTC
v_call: TRBV19; clone_size: .; j_call: TRBJ1-5; d_call: TRBD1; cdr3_aa: CASNPDRGRFRSNQPQHF; cdr3_nt: TGTGCCAGTAACCCGGACAGGGGGCGATTTAGAAGCAATCAGCCCCAGCATTTT
v_call: TRBV28; clone_size: many; j_call: TRBJ2-5; d_call: TRBD1; cdr3_aa: CASSFLGQGQETQYF; cdr3_nt: TGTGCCAGCAGTTTCCTTGGACAGGGCCAAGAGACCCAGTACTTC
v_call: TRBV7-2; clone_size: many; j_call: TRBJ1-2; d_call: .; cdr3_aa: CASSLARGRRSAEYGYTF; cdr3_nt: TGTGCCAGCAGCTTAGCGCGCGGCAGGCGCTCAGCCGAATATGGCTACACCTTC
v_call: TRBV6-2/TRBV6-3; clone_size: many; j_call: TRBJ1-2; d_call: TRBD1; cdr3_aa: CASSYSDRVLDGYTF; cdr3_nt: TGTGCCAGCAGTTACTCGGACAGGGTTTTGGATGGCTACACCTTC
v_call: TRBV20-1; clone_size: many; j_call: TRBJ2-7; d_call: .; cdr3_aa: CSARDLQGRYEQYF; cdr3_nt: TGCAGTGCTAGAGATCTTCAGGGCCGTTACGAGCAGTACTTC
v_call: TRBV18; clone_size: .; j_call: TRBJ2-7; d_call: .; cdr3_aa: CASLEGSSHSYEQYF; cdr3_nt: TGTGCCAGCTTAGAAGGGTCCAGCCACTCCTACGAGCAGTACTTC
v_call: TRBV11-1; clone_size: .; j_call: TRBJ2-7; d_call: TRBD2; cdr3_aa: CASSILGREDPYEQYF; cdr3_nt: TGTGCCAGCAGCATCCTGGGCCGGGAGGACCCTTACGAGCAGTACTTC
v_call: TRBV28; clone_size: .; j_call: TRBJ2-3; d_call: .; cdr3_aa: CASLTGSGADTQYF; cdr3_nt: TGTGCCAGCCTAACAGGGTCAGGAGCAGATACGCAGTATTTT
v_call: TRBV6-1; clone_size: once; j_call: TRBJ1-1; d_call: .; cdr3_aa: CASGLGANTEAFF; cdr3_nt: TGTGCCAGCGGGCTAGGGGCTAACACTGAAGCTTTCTTT
v_call: TRBV7-9; clone_size: few; j_call: TRBJ2-4; d_call: .; cdr3_aa: CASRSGSNIQYF; cdr3_nt: TGTGCCAGCAGGTCGGGGTCCAACATTCAGTACTTC
v_call: TRBV27; clone_size: .; j_call: TRBJ1-5; d_call: .; cdr3_aa: CASSSLKGLYSNQPQHF; cdr3_nt: TGTGCCAGCAGTTCCCTAAAGGGACTCTATAGCAATCAGCCCCAGCATTTT
v_call: TRBV9; clone_size: once; j_call: TRBJ1-1; d_call: TRBD1; cdr3_aa: CASSVDPPTGVNTEAFF; cdr3_nt: TGTGCCAGCAGCGTAGACCCCCCCACAGGGGTGAACACTGAAGCTTTCTTT
v_call: TRBV5-1; clone_size: .; j_call: TRBJ2-5; d_call: TRBD1; cdr3_aa: CASSYTGTGKETQYF; cdr3_nt: TGCGCCAGCAGCTATACCGGGACAGGGAAAGAGACCCAGTACTTC
v_call: TRBV19; clone_size: many; j_call: TRBJ1-2; d_call: .; cdr3_aa: CASSTGVHNYGYTF; cdr3_nt: TGTGCCAGTAGTACCGGGGTACACAACTATGGCTACACCTTC
v_call: TRBV6-1; clone_size: many; j_call: TRBJ1-2; d_call: .; cdr3_aa: CASSEAHNNYGYTF; cdr3_nt: TGTGCCAGCAGTGAAGCACACAATAACTATGGCTACACCTTC
v_call: TRBV12-3/TRBV12-4; clone_size: many; j_call: TRBJ2-5; d_call: .; cdr3_aa: CASSFSGKETQYF; cdr3_nt: TGTGCCAGCAGTTTTTCAGGGAAAGAGACCCAGTACTTC
v_call: TRBV20-1; clone_size: many; j_call: TRBJ1-5; d_call: TRBD1; cdr3_aa: CSALQGALGNQPQHF; cdr3_nt: TGCAGTGCTTTACAGGGGGCTCTGGGCAATCAGCCCCAGCATTTT